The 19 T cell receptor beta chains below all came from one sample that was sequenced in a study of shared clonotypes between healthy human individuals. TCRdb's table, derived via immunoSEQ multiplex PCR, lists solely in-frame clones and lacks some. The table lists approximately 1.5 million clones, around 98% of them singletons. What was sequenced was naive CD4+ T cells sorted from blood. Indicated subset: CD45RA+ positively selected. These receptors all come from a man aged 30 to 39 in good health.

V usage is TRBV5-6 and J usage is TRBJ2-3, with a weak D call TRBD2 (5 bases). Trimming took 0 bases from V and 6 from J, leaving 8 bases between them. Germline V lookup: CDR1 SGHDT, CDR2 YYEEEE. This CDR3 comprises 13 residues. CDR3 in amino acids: CASSLDSADTQYF. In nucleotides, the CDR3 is TGTGCCAGCAGCTTGGATAGCGCCGATACGCAGTATTTT.

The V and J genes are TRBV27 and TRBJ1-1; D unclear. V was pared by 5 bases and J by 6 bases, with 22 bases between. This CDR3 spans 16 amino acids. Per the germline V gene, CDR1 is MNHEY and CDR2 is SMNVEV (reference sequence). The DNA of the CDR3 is TGTGCCAGCAGTCAGCCGGGCCAACCACGAGGTGCTGAAGCTTTCTTT. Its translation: CASSQPGQPRGAEAFF.

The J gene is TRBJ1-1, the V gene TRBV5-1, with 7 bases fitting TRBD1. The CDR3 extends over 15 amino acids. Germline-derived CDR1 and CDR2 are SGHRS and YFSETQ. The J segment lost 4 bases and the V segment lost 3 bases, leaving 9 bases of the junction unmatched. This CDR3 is CASSYDRVRVTEAFF. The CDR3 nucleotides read TGCGCCAGCAGCTATGACAGGGTTCGGGTCACTGAAGCTTTCTTT. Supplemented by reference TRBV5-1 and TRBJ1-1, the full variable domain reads KAGVTQTPRYLIKTRGQQVTLSCSPISGHRSVSWYQQTPGQGLQFLFEYFSETQRNKGNFPGRFSGRQFSNSRSEMNVSTLELGDSALYLCASSYDRVRVTEAFFGQGTRLTVV.

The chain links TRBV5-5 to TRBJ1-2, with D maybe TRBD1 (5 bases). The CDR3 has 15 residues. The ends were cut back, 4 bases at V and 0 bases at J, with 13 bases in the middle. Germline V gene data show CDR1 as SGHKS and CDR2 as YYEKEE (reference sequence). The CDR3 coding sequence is TGTGCCAGCAGCCTCGGGACCCCGGCTAACTATGGCTACACCTTC. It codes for CASSLGTPANYGYTF.

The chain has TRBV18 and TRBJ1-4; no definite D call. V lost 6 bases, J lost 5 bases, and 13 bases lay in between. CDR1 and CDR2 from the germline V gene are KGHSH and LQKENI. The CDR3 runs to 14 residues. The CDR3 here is CASSEDRQNEKLFF. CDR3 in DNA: TGTGCCAGCTCGGAGGACCGGCAGAATGAAAAACTGTTTTTT.

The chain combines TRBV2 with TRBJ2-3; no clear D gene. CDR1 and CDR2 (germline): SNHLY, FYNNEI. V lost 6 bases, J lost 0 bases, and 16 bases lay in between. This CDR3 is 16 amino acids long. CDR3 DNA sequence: TGTGCCAGCAGCCCTATGGCCGGGTCAAGCACAGATACGCAGTATTTT. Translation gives CASSPMAGSSTDTQYF. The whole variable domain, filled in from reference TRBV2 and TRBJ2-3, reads EPEVTQTPSHQVTQMGQEVILRCVPISNHLYFYWYRQILGQKVEFLVSFYNNEISEKSEIFDDQFSVERPDGSNFTLKIRSTKLEDSAMYFCASSPMAGSSTDTQYFGPGTRLTVL.

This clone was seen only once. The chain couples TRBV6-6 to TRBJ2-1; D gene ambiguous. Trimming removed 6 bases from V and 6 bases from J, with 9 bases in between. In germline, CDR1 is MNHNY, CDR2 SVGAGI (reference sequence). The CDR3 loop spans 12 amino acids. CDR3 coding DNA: TGTGCCAGCAGCCCAGTTCGCAATGAGCAGTTCTTC. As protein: CASSPVRNEQFF.

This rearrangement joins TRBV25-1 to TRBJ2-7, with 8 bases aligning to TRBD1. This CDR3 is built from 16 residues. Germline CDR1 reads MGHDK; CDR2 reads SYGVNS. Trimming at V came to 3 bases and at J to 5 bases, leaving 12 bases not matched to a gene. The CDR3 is CASSETRGLSYDEQYF. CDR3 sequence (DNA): TGTGCCAGCAGTGAGACCAGGGGGCTTAGCTACGACGAGCAGTACTTC.

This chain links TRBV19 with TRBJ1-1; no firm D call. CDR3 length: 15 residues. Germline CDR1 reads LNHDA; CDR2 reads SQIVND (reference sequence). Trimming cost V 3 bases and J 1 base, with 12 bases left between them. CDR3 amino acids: CASSIPRLSNTEAFF. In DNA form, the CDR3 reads TGTGCCAGTAGTATTCCCCGACTATCGAACACTGAAGCTTTCTTT.

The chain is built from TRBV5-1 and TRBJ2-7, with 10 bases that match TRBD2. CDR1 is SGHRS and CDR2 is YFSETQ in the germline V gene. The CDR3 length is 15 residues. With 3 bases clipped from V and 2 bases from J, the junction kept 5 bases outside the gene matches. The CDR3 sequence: CASSSGTSATYEQYF. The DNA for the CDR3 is TGCGCCAGCAGCTCCGGGACTAGCGCGACCTACGAGCAGTACTTC.

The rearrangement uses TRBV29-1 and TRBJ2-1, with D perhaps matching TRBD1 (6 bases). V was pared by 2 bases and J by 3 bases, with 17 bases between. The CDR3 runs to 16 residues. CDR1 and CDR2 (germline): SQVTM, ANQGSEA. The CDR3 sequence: CSVELGRGENYNEQFF. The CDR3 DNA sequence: TGCAGCGTTGAATTGGGCAGGGGCGAAAACTACAATGAGCAGTTCTTC.

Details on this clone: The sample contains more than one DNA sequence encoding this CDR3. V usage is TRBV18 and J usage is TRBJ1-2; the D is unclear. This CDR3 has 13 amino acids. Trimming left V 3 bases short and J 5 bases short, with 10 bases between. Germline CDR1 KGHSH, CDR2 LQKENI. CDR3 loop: CASSPLDGYGYTF. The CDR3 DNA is TGTGCCAGCTCACCCTTGGACGGATATGGCTACACCTTC.

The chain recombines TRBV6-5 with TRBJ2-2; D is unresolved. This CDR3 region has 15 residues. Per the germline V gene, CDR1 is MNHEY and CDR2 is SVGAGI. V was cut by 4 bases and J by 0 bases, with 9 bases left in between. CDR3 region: CASSLLKTNTGELFF. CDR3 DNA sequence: TGTGCCAGCAGTTTGCTAAAAACGAACACCGGGGAGCTGTTTTTT.

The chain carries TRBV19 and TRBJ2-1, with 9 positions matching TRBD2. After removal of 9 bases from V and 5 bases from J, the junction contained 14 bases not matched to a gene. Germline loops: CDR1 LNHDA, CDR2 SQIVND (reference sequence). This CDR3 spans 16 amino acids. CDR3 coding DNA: TGTGCCAGCCGGTACGATAGCGGGAGCATCCACAATGAGCAGTTCTTC. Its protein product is CASRYDSGSIHNEQFF.

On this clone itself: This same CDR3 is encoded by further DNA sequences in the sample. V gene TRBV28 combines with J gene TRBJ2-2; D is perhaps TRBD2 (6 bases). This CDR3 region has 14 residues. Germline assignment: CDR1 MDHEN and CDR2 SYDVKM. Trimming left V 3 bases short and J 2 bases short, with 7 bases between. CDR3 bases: TGTGCCAGCAGTTTGGGACTTAACACCGGGGAGCTGTTTTTT. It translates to CASSLGLNTGELFF. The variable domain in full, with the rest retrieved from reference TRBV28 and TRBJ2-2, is DVKVTQSSRYLVKRTGEKVFLECVQDMDHENMFWYRQDPGLGLRLIYFSYDVKMKEKGDIPEGYSVSREKKERFSLILESASTNQTSMYLCASSLGLNTGELFFGEGSRLTVL.

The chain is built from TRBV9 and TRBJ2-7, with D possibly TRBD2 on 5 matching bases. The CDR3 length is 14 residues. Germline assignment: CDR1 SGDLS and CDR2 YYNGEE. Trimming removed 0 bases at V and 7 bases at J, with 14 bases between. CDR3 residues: CASSVVSSPGEQYF. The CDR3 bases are TGTGCCAGCAGCGTAGTATCTAGCCCGGGGGAGCAGTACTTC. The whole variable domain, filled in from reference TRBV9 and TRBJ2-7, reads DSGVTQTPKHLITATGQRVTLRCSPRSGDLSVYWYQQSLDQGLQFLIQYYNGEERAKGNILERFSAQQFPDLHSELNLSSLELGDSALYFCASSVVSSPGEQYFGPGTRLTVT.

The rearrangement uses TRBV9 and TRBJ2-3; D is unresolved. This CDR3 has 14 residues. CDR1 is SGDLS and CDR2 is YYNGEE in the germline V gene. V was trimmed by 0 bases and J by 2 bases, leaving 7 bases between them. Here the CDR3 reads CASSVGQPTDTQYF. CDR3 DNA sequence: TGTGCCAGCAGCGTAGGCCAGCCCACAGATACGCAGTATTTT. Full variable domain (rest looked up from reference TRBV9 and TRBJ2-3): DSGVTQTPKHLITATGQRVTLRCSPRSGDLSVYWYQQSLDQGLQFLIQYYNGEERAKGNILERFSAQQFPDLHSELNLSSLELGDSALYFCASSVGQPTDTQYFGPGTRLTVL.

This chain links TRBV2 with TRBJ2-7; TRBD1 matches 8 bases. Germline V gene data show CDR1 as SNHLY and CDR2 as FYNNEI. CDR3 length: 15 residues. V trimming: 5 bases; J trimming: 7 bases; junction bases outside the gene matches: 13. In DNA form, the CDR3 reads TGTGCCAGCAGTATAAATTTGGACAGGGCAAAGGAGCAGTACTTC. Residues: CASSINLDRAKEQYF.

In DNA form, the CDR3 reads TGTGCCAGCAGTGCAACGGTCTCCCTAACCCGGGAGCTGTTTTTT. Translation: CASSATVSLTRELFF. The chain joins TRBV6-6 to TRBJ2-2, with D unresolved. Germline CDR1 MNHNY, CDR2 SVGAGI (reference sequence). Trimming cost V 5 bases and J 9 bases, with 19 bases left between them. The CDR3 is 15 amino acids.